The present entry profiles one TCR beta chain with its context. Antigen specificity is unknown. Measured with immunoSEQ multiplex PCR; TCRdb has only the in-frame clones, and not every one. This repertoire shows about 53,000 clones, 84% found once; its top ten account for 4% to 5%. Trimming took 3 bases from V and 8 from J; bases not matched to a gene: 6. The CDR3 runs to 13 residues. The V gene's germline CDR1 is SGHDN and CDR2 FVKESK. The record originates from a study of radiotherapy plus CTLA-4 blockade in lung cancer. The study's findings and limits: After treatment with radiotherapy plus ipilimumab, TCR clones that came from the tumor expanded in blood.

J is TRBJ1-1 and V is TRBV14; TRBD1 matches at 7 bases. The input for sequencing was peripheral blood, taken from a patient treated with radiotherapy plus ipilimumab. The TCR sequence derives from a human donor with non-small cell lung cancer whose response to radiotherapy plus ipilimumab could not be evaluated. CDR3 in DNA: TGTGCCAGCAGCCATGCAGGGGGGAAGGAAGCTTTCTTT. This encodes CASSHAGGKEAFF.